Sequencing of this T cell receptor beta chain was carried out in a study of blood T cell repertoires in COVID-19. Across the whole study: PBMCs, B-cell-depleted T cells, or T cells provided the cDNA or gDNA that made up the material.

Trimming cost V 3 bases and J 7 bases; bases outside gene matches: 7. The CDR3 length is 14 residues. CDR1 DFQATT and CDR2 SNEGSKA come from the germline V gene (reference sequence). Authors' data handling: The assay estimated nucleated cells by amplifying reference gene primers. Generated by immunoSEQ multiplex PCR, the TCRdb table keeps only in-frame clones and is missing some. The V and J calls and clone size were taken over from that table, and D and trimming were inferred from the DNA. The sample lists approximately 390,000 clones, around 90% occurring once. Residents of around 24 US areas, aged roughly 18 to 89 years, made up the participants.

The specimen sequenced was PBMCs or T cells enriched from blood (not recorded which). The chain is built from TRBV20-1 and TRBJ1-4; 8 bases line up with TRBD1. The receptor was derived from a woman between 40 and 55 years old with acute COVID-19. The CDR3 reads CSASARTGSEKLFF. In DNA form, the CDR3 reads TGCAGTGCTAGTGCTCGGACAGGGAGTGAAAAACTGTTTTTT.